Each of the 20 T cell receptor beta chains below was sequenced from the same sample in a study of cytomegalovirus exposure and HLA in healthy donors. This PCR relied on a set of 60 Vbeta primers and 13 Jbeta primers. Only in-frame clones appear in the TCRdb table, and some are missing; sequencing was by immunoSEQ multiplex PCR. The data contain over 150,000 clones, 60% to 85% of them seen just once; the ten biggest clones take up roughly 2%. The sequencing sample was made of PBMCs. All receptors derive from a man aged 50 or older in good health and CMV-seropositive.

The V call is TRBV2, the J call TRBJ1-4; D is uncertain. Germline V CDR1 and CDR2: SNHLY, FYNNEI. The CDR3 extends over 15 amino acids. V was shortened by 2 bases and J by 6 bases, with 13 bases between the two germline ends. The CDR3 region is CASSEQRVKDEKLFF. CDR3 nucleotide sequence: TGTGCCAGCAGTGAACAGCGGGTTAAGGATGAAAAACTGTTTTTT.

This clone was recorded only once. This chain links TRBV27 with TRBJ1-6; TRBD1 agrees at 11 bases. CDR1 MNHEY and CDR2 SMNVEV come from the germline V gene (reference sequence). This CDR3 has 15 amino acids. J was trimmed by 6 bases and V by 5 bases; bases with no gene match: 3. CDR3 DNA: TGTGCCAGCAGTATCGGGACAGGGGGTAATTCACCCCTCCACTTT. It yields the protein CASSIGTGGNSPLHF.

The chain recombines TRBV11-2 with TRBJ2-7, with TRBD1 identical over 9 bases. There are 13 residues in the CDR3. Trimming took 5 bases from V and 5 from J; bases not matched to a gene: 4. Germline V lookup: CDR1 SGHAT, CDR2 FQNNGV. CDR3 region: CASSPRTGDEQYF. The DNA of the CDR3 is TGTGCCAGCAGCCCCAGGACAGGGGACGAGCAGTACTTC.

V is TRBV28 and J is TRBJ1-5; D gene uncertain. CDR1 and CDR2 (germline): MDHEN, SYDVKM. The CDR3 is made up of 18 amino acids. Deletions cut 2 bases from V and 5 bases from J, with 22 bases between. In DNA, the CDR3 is TGTGCCAGCAGTTTAAGTGTCGGGATAGGATCGATCGATCAGCCCCAGCATTTT. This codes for CASSLSVGIGSIDQPQHF.

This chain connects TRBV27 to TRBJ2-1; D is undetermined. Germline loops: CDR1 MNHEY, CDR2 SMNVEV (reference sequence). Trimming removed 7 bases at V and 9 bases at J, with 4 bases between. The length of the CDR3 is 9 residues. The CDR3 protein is CASTCEQFF. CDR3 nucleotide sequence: TGTGCCAGCACTTGTGAGCAGTTCTTC.

The CDR3 coding sequence is TGTGCCAGCAGGCTGACAGGGTCAGGGAGTCAGCCCCAGCATTTT. Amino acid sequence: CASRLTGSGSQPQHF. The J gene is TRBJ1-5, the V gene TRBV7-2, with TRBD1 identical over 7 bases. Per germline, CDR1 SGHTA and CDR2 FQGNSA. The CDR3 is 15 amino acids. The junction had 11 bases not matched to a gene; V was cut back by 6 bases and J by 6 bases.

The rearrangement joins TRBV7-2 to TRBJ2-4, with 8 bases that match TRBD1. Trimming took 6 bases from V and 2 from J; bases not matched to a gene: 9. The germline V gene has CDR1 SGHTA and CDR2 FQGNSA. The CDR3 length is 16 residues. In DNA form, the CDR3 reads TGTGCCAGCAGTCAAGGGACAGGCCGTTCCAAAAACATTCAGTACTTC. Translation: CASSQGTGRSKNIQYF.

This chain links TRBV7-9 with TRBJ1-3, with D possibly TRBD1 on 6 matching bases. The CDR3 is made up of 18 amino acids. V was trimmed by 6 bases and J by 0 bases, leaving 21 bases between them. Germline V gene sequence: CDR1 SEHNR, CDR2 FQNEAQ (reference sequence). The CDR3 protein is CASSLKGGEGYSGNTIYF. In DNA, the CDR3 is TGTGCCAGCAGTCTAAAGGGGGGGGAAGGCTACTCTGGAAACACCATATATTTT.

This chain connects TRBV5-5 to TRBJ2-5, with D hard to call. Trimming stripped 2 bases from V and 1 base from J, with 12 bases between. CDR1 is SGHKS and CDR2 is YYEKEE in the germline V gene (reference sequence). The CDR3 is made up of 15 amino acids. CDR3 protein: CASSFSPGIQETQYF. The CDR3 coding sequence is TGTGCCAGCAGCTTTTCCCCAGGAATCCAAGAGACCCAGTACTTC.

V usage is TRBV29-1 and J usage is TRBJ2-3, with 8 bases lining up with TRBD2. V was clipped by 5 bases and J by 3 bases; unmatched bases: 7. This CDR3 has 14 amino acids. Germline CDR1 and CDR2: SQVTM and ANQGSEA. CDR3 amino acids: CSVTGGPGTDTQYF. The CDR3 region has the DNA TGCAGCGTTACGGGGGGGCCCGGTACAGATACGCAGTATTTT.

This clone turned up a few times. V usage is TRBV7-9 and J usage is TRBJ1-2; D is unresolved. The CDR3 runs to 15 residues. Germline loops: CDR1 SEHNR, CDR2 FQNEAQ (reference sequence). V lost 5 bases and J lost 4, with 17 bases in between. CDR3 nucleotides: TGTGCCAGCAGCCCCGGGATCCAAGAAACCTATGGCTACACCTTC. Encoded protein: CASSPGIQETYGYTF.

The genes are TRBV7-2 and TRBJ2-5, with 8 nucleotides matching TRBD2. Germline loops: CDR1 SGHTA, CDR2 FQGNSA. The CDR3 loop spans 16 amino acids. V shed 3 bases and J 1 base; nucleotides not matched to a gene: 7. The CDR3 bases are TGTGCCAGCAGCTTGTCGTCCAGCGGGGGCCAAGAGACCCAGTACTTC. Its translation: CASSLSSSGGQETQYF.

Written as DNA, the CDR3 is TGTGCCAGCAGCTTAGCCGACAATGAGCAGTTCTTC. Protein: CASSLADNEQFF. J is TRBJ2-1 and V is TRBV7-2; D remains ambiguous. The CDR3 is 12 residues long. Germline V CDR1 and CDR2: SGHTA, FQGNSA. V was trimmed by 0 bases and J by 5 bases, leaving 2 bases between them.

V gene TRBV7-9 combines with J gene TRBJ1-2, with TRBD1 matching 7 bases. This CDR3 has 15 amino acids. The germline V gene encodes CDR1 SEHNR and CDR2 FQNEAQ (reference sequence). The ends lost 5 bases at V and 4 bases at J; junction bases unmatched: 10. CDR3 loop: CASSQQGTTFYGYTF. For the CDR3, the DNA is TGTGCCAGCAGCCAACAGGGGACGACTTTCTATGGCTACACCTTC. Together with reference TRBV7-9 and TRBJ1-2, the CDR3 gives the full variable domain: DTGVSQNPRHKITKRGQNVTFRCDPISEHNRLYWYRQTLGQGPEFLTYFQNEAQLEKSRLLSDRFSAERPKGSFSTLEIQRTEQGDSAMYLCASSQQGTTFYGYTFGSGTRLTVV.

The CDR3 loop reads CASSVSGIEQYF. In DNA, the CDR3 is TGTGCCAGTAGTGTCTCCGGGATCGAGCAGTACTTC. The V gene is TRBV19, the J gene TRBJ2-7, with D possibly matching TRBD2 (5 bases). The length of the CDR3 is 12 residues. Germline CDR1 is LNHDA and CDR2 is SQIVND (reference sequence). The ends were cut back, 5 bases at V and 6 bases at J, with 11 bases in the middle.

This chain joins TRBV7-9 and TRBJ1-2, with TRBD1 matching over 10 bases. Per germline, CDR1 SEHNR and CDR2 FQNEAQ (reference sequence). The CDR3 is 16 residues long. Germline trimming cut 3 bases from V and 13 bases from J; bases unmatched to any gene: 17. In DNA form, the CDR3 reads TGTGCCAGCAGCTTTCGCTCGGGACAGGGGTATGGCGGCCGCACCTTC. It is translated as CASSFRSGQGYGGRTF.

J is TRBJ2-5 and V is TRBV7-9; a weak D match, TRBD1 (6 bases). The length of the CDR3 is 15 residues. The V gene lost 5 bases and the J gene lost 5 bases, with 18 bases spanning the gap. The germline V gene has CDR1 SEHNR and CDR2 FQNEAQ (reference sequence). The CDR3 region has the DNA TGTGCCAGCAGCGGTCCAGTGGGGGCGTGGGAGACCCAGTACTTC. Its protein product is CASSGPVGAWETQYF.

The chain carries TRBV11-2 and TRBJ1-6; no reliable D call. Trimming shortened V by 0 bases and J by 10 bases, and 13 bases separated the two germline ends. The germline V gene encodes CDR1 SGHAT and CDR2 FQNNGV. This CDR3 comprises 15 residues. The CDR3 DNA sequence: TGTGCCAGCAGCTTAGAACCCGGGGTAAGCTCACCCCTCCACTTT. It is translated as CASSLEPGVSSPLHF.

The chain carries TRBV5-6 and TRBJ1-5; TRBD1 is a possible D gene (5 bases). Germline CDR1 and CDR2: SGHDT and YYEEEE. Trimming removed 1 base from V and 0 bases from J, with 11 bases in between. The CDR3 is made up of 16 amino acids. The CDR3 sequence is CASSLKGLYSNQPQHF. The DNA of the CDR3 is TGTGCCAGCAGCTTGAAGGGGTTGTATAGCAATCAGCCCCAGCATTTT.

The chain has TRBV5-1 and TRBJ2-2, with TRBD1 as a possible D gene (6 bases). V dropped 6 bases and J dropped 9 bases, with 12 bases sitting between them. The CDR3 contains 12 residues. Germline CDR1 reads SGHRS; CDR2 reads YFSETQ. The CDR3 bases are TGCGCCAGCAATGAAGGGGACAGGGAGCTGTTTTTT. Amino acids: CASNEGDRELFF.